The 10 T cell receptor beta chains given below trace back to one sample, sequenced in a study of early T cells in non-severe SARS-CoV-2 infection. MiXCR, run by TCRdb on the 5' RACE reads, gives a single entry per CDR3 protein. The sample yields around 99,000 distinct CDR3 sequences, roughly 17% seen once. The specimen was whole blood, collected at baseline. These receptors all stem from an adult who was a healthcare worker with PCR-confirmed SARS-CoV-2 infection or an uninfected control (not recorded which).

The chain joins TRBV10-3 to TRBJ2-3; tentatively, D is TRBD1 (5 bases). The germline V and J ends were trimmed by 0 bases and 4 bases, with 11 bases remaining between them. Germline assignment: CDR1 ENHRY and CDR2 SYGVKD. The length of the CDR3 is 15 residues. The CDR3: CAISESDLGADTQYF. The DNA of the CDR3 is TGTGCCATCAGTGAGTCGGACCTAGGGGCAGATACGCAGTATTTT.

The table lists this clonotype with a few counts. The chain joins TRBV4-1 to TRBJ2-1, with D perhaps matching TRBD2 (6 bases). The germline CDR1 and CDR2 sequences are MGHRA and YSYEKL. The CDR3 is 16 residues long. The ends were cut back, 4 bases at V and 3 bases at J, with 16 bases in the middle. CDR3 in amino acids: CASSRTRDSFYNEQFF. The CDR3 coding sequence is TGCGCCAGCAGCCGCACGCGGGACTCGTTCTACAATGAGCAGTTCTTC.

This clonotype has at least ten counts. The chain employs TRBV10-2 and TRBJ2-2; no clear D. The CDR3 contains 11 residues. Trimming cost V 3 bases and J 7 bases, with 3 bases left between them. Per germline, CDR1 WSHSY and CDR2 SAAADI. The CDR3 DNA reads as TGCGCCAGCAGTGATAGCGGGGAGCTGTTTTTT. Translating gives CASSDSGELFF.

This clonotype was picked up many times. The chain has TRBV15 and TRBJ2-2, with unresolved D. The V end was cut by 0 bases, the J end by 8 bases, with 13 bases between. The CDR3 length is 15 residues. The germline V gene has CDR1 LNHNV and CDR2 YYDKDF (reference sequence). CDR3 sequence reads: CATSRDNSQGGELFF. The CDR3 DNA reads TGTGCCACCAGCAGAGATAACTCCCAAGGAGGGGAGCTGTTTTTT. The entire variable domain, with the rest obtained from reference TRBV15 and TRBJ2-2, is as follows: DAMVIQNPRYQVTQFGKPVTLSCSQTLNHNVMYWYQQKSSQAPKLLFHYYDKDFNNEADTPDNFQSRRPNTSFCFLDIRSPGLGDTAMYLCATSRDNSQGGELFFGEGSRLTVL.

This clonotype has at least ten counts. J is TRBJ2-2 and V is TRBV5-1; D remains unclear. Trimming removed 4 bases from V and 6 bases from J, with 10 bases in between. The CDR3 loop spans 13 amino acids. Per the germline V gene, CDR1 is SGHRS and CDR2 is YFSETQ. The CDR3 DNA follows: TGCGCCAGCAGCCTTGAGGCGGCCGGGGAGCTGTTTTTT. Its protein is CASSLEAAGELFF.

There are many counts of this clonotype. V and J are TRBV7-2 and TRBJ2-7, with no clear D. The V end was cut by 5 bases, the J end by 0 bases, with 5 bases between. CDR1 is SGHTA, CDR2 FQGNSA, per germline. The CDR3 sequence is 12 residues long. The CDR3 spells CASSPSSYEQYF. Here the CDR3 DNA reads TGTGCCAGCAGCCCGAGCTCCTACGAGCAGTACTTC.

This clonotype was observed a handful of times. This chain links TRBV6-1 with TRBJ2-1; D may match TRBD1 or TRBD2 (5 bases each). Per germline, CDR1 MNHNS and CDR2 SASEGT. Trimming pared 10 bases from V and 8 bases from J, leaving 18 bases between. This CDR3 region has 13 residues. This chain's CDR3 is CATQGVQRHEQFF. In DNA form, the CDR3 reads TGTGCCACCCAGGGAGTTCAGCGTCATGAGCAGTTCTTC.

The table lists this clonotype with a few counts. The rearrangement links TRBV6-5 to TRBJ2-7, with a weak D call TRBD2 (5 bases). Germline assignment: CDR1 MNHEY and CDR2 SVGAGI. The V gene lost 6 bases and the J gene lost 0 bases, with 9 bases spanning the gap. CDR3 length: 13 residues. The CDR3 region is CASRVGSSYEQYF. DNA of the CDR3: TGTGCCAGCAGGGTGGGGAGCTCCTACGAGCAGTACTTC.

This clonotype was recorded at least ten times. The rearrangement links TRBV14 to TRBJ1-1; D is undetermined. Germline V lookup: CDR1 SGHDN, CDR2 FVKESK. V lost 1 base and J 1 base, leaving 7 bases between the germline ends. This CDR3 is 14 amino acids long. CDR3: CASSQVPENTEAFF. The CDR3 bases are TGTGCCAGCAGCCAAGTTCCGGAGAACACTGAAGCTTTCTTT.

This clonotype was detected only a few times. The chain combines TRBV6-5 with TRBJ1-4; no clear D gene. The CDR3 has 15 residues. CDR1 is MNHEY, CDR2 SVGAGI, per germline. Between the trimmed V and J ends, which lost 2 bases and 7 bases, there was a span of 14 bases. The CDR3 region has the DNA TGTGCCAGCAGTTACGGGGAAGCGGGAGCTGAAAAACTGTTTTTT. The encoded protein is CASSYGEAGAEKLFF.